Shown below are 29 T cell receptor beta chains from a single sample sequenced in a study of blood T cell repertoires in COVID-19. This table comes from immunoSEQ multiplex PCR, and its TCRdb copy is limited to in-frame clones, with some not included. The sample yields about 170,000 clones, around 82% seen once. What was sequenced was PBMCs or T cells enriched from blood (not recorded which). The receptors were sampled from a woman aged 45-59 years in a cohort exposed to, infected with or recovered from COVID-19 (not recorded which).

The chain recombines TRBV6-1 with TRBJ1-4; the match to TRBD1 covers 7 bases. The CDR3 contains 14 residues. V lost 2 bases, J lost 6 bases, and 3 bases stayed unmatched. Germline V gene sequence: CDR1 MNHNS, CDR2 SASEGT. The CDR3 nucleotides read TGTGCCAGCAGTGAACCAGGGGGTGATGAAAAACTGTTTTTT. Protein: CASSEPGGDEKLFF.

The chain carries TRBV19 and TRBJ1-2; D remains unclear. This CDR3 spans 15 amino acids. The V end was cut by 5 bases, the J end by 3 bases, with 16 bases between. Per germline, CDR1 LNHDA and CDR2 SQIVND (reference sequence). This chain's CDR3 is CASSPNLGADYGYTF. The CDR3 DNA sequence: TGTGCCAGTAGTCCTAACTTAGGCGCGGACTATGGCTACACCTTC.

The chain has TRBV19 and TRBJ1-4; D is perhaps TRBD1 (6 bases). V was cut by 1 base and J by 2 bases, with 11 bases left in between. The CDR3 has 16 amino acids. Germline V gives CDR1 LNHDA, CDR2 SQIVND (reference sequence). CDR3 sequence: CASSIAGGRTNEKLFF. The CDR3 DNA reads TGTGCCAGTAGTATAGCCGGGGGGCGCACTAATGAAAAACTGTTTTTT.

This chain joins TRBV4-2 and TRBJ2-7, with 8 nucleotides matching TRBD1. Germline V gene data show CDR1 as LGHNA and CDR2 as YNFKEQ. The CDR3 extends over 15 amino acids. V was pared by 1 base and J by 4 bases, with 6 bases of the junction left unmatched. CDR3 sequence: CASSQGRTGTYEQYF. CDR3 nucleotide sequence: TGTGCCAGCAGCCAAGGTCGGACAGGGACTTACGAGCAGTACTTC.

The CDR3 loop reads CASSLPGVSTDTQYF. The CDR3 bases are TGCGCCAGCAGCTTGCCAGGGGTTAGCACAGATACGCAGTATTTT. J is TRBJ2-3 and V is TRBV5-1, with D perhaps matching TRBD1 (6 bases). Per the germline V gene, CDR1 is SGHRS and CDR2 is YFSETQ. Trimming removed 1 base from V and 0 bases from J, with 9 bases in between. CDR3 size: 15 residues. Combining the CDR3 with reference TRBV5-1 and TRBJ2-3 gives the whole variable domain KAGVTQTPRYLIKTRGQQVTLSCSPISGHRSVSWYQQTPGQGLQFLFEYFSETQRNKGNFPGRFSGRQFSNSRSEMNVSTLELGDSALYLCASSLPGVSTDTQYFGPGTRLTVL.

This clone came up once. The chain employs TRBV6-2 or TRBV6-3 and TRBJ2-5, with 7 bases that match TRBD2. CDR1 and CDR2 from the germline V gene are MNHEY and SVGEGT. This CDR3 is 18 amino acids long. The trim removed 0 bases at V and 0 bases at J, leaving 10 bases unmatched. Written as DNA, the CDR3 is TGTGCCAGCAGTTACTCGAGGCGTAATAGCGGGTACCAAGAGACCCAGTACTTC. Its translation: CASSYSRRNSGYQETQYF.

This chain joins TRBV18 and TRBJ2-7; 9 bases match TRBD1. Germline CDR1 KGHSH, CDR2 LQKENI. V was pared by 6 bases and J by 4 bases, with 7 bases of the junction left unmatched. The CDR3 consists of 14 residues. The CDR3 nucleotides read TGTGCCAGCTCGTCGGGGACAGGGCCTTACGAGCAGTACTTC. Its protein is CASSSGTGPYEQYF.

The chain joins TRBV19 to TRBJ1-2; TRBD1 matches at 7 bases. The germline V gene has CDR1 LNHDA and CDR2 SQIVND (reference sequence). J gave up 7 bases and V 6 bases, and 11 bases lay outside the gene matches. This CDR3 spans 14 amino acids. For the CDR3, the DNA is TGTGCCAGTAGCTCGACGACAGGGCCGGGTGGCTACACCTTC. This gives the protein CASSSTTGPGGYTF.

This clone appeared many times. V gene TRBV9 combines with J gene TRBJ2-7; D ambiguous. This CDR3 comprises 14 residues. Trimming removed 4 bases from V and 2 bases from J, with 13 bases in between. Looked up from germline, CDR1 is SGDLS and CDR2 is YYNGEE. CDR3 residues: CASSSRFETYEQYF. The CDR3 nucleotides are TGTGCCAGCAGCTCTCGGTTTGAGACCTACGAGCAGTACTTC.

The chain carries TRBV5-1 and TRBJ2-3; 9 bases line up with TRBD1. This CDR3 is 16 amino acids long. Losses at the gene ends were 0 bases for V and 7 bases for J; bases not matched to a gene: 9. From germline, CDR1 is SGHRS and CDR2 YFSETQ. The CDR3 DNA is TGCGCCAGCAGCTTGGCCCAACAGGGGGCAGGAAATACGCAGTATTTT. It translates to CASSLAQQGAGNTQYF.

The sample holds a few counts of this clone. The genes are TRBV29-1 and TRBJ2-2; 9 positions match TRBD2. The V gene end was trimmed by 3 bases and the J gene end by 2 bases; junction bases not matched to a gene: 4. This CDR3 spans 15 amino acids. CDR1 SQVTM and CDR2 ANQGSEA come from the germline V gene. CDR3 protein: CSVEISGSNTGELFF. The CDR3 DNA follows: TGCAGCGTTGAGATTAGCGGGAGTAACACCGGGGAGCTGTTTTTT.

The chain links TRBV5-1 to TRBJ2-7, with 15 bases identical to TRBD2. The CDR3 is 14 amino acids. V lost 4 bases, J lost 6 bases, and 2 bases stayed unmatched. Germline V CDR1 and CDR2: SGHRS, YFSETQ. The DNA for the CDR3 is TGCGCCAGCAGCGGACTAGCGGGAGGGTTCGAGCAGTACTTC. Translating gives CASSGLAGGFEQYF.

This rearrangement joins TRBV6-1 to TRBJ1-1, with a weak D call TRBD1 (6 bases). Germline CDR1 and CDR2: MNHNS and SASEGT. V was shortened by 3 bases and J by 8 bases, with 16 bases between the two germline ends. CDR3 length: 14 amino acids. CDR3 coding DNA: TGTGCCAGCAGTGACGGGGGGCCTTATGACGAAGCTTTCTTT. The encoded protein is CASSDGGPYDEAFF.

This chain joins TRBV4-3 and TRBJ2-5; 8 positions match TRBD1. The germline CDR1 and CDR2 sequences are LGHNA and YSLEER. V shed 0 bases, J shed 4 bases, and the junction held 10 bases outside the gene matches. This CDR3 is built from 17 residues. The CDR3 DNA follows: TGCGCCAGCAGCCAAGACCCAACAGGGGGGATAGTAGAGACCCAGTACTTC. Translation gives CASSQDPTGGIVETQYF.

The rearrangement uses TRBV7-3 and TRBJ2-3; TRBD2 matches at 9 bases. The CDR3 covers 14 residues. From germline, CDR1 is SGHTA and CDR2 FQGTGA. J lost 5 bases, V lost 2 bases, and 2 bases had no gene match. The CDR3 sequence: CASSLAGGKDTQYF. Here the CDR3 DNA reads TGTGCCAGCAGCTTAGCGGGAGGGAAAGATACGCAGTATTTT.

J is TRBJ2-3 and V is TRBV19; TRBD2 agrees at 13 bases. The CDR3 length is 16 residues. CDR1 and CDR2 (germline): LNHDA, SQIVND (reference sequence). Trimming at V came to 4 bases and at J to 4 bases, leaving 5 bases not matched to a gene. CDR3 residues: CASSTGLAGASDTQYF. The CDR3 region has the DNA TGTGCCAGTAGTACTGGACTAGCGGGGGCCTCAGATACGCAGTATTTT.

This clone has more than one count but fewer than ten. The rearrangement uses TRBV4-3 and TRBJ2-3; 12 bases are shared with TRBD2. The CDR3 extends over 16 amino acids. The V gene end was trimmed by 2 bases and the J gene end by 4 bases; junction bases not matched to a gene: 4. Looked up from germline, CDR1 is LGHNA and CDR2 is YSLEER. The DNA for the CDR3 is TGCGCCAGCAGCCAATCGCCTAGCGGGGGGGCAGATACGCAGTATTTT. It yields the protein CASSQSPSGGADTQYF.

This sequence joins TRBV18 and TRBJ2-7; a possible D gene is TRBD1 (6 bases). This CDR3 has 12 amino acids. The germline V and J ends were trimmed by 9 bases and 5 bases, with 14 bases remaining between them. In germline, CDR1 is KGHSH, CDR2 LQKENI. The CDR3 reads CASHRERNEQYF. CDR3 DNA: TGTGCCAGTCACAGGGAGAGGAACGAGCAGTACTTC.

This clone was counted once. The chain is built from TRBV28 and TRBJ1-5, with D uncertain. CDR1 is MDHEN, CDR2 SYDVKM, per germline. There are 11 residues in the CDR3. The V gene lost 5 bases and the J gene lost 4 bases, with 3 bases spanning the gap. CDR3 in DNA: TGTGCCAGCAGTCAAAATCAGCCCCAGCATTTT. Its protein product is CASSQNQPQHF.

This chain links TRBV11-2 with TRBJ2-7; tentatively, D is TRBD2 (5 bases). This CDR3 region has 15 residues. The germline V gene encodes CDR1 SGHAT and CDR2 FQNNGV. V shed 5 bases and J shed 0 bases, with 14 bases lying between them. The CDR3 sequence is CASSLLSGSSYEQYF. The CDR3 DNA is TGTGCCAGCAGCCTATTGTCGGGGAGCTCCTACGAGCAGTACTTC.

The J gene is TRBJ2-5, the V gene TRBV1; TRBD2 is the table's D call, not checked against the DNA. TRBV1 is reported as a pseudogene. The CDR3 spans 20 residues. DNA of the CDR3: TGCACCAGCAGCCAACCCCCGAGATGGCGACTAGCGGGGGGCCAAGAGACCCAGTACTTC. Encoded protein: CTSSQPPRWRLAGGQETQYF.

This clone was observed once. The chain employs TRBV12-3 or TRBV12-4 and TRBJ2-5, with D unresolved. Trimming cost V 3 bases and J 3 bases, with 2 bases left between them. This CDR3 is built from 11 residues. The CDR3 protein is CASSFKETQYF. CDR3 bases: TGTGCCAGCAGTTTTAAAGAGACCCAGTACTTC.

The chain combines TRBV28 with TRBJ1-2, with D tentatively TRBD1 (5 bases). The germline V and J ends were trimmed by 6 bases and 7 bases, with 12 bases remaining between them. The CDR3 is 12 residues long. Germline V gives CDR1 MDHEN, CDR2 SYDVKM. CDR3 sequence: CASRSPGFGYTF. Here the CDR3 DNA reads TGTGCCAGCAGGTCCCCAGGGTTTGGCTACACCTTC.

The CDR3 spells CASSLDSWSTGKETQYF. As DNA, the CDR3 is TGTGCCAGCAGCTTAGATAGCTGGTCTACCGGGAAGGAGACCCAGTACTTC. The chain joins TRBV11-2 to TRBJ2-5; D may be TRBD2 (5 bases). CDR1 is SGHAT, CDR2 FQNNGV, per germline. V shed 0 bases and J shed 5 bases, with 19 bases lying between them. This CDR3 spans 17 amino acids.

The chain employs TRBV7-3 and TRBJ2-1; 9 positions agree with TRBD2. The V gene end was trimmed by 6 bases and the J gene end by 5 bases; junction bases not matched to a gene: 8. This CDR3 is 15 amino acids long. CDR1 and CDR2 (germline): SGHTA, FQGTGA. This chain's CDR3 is CASRSREGGDNEQFF. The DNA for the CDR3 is TGTGCCAGCAGGTCGCGGGAGGGCGGGGACAATGAGCAGTTCTTC. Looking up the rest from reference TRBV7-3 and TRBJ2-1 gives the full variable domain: GAGVSQTPSNKVTEKGKYVELRCDPISGHTALYWYRQSLGQGPEFLIYFQGTGAADDSGLPNDRFFAVRPEGSVSTLKIQRTERGDSAVYLCASRSREGGDNEQFFGPGTRLTVL.

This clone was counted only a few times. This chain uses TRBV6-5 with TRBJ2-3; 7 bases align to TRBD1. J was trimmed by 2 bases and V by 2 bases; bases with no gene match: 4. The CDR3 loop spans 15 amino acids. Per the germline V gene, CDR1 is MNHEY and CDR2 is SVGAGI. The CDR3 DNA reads TGTGCCAGCAGTTACCGAGGGACAGCCACAGATACGCAGTATTTT. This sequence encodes CASSYRGTATDTQYF.

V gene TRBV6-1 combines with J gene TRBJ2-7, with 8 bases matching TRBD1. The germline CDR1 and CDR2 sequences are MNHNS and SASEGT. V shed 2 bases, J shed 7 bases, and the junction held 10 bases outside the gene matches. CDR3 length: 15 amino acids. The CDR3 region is CASSESVGQGIEQYF. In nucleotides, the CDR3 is TGTGCCAGCAGTGAAAGCGTTGGACAGGGCATAGAGCAGTACTTC.

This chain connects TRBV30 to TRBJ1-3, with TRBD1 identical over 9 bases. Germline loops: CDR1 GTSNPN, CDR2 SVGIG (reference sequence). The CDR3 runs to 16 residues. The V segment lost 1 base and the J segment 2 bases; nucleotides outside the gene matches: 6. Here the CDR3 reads CAWSGDRGVPGNTIYF. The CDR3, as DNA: TGTGCCTGGAGTGGTGACAGGGGGGTCCCTGGAAACACCATATATTTT. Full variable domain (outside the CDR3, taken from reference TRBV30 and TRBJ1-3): SQTIHQWPATLVQPVGSPLSLECTVEGTSNPNLYWYRQAAGRGLQLLFYSVGIGQISSEVPQNLSASRPQDRQFILSSKKLLLSDSGFYLCAWSGDRGVPGNTIYFGEGSWLTVV.

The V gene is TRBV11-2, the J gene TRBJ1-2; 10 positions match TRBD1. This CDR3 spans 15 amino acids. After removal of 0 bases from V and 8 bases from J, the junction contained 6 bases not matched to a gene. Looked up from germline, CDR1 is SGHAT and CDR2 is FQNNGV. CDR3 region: CASSLERTGGGGYTF. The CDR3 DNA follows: TGTGCCAGCAGCTTAGAAAGGACAGGGGGTGGGGGCTACACCTTC.